The 17 T cell receptor beta chains below all came from one sample that was sequenced in a study of blood T cell repertoires in COVID-19. Sequencing used immunoSEQ multiplex PCR; TCRdb keeps in-frame clones, though not all of them. The sample shows over 100,000 clones, approximately 90% of them seen only once. Sequencing was performed on peripheral blood. The receptors come from a man aged 50-59 years with acute or convalescent COVID-19.

The V and J genes are TRBV28 and TRBJ1-2, with 9 bases identical to TRBD1. Trimming took 4 bases from V and 2 from J; bases not matched to a gene: 14. The CDR3 length is 18 residues. Germline V CDR1 and CDR2: MDHEN, SYDVKM. CDR3 residues: CASSSPGTGSFRNYGYTF. The CDR3 DNA sequence: TGTGCCAGCAGTTCCCCCGGGACAGGGAGTTTTCGGAACTATGGCTACACCTTC.

This sequence joins TRBV7-2 and TRBJ2-7; a possible D gene is TRBD1 (6 bases). The CDR3 runs 14 residues. From germline, CDR1 is SGHTA and CDR2 FQGNSA. V was pared by 5 bases and J by 3 bases, with 14 bases between. CDR3 protein: CASSKGGQNYEQYF. As DNA, the CDR3 is TGTGCCAGCAGCAAAGGAGGACAGAACTACGAGCAGTACTTC.

The chain combines TRBV27 with TRBJ2-1; 7 nucleotides agree with TRBD1. CDR3 length equals 15 residues. V dropped 7 bases and J dropped 3; count of bases not matched to a gene: 9. CDR1 and CDR2 from the germline V gene are MNHEY and SMNVEV (reference sequence). The chain's CDR3 is CASTADRARYNEQFF. The CDR3 coding sequence is TGTGCCAGCACCGCTGACAGGGCTCGCTACAATGAGCAGTTCTTC.

The chain employs TRBV10-1 and TRBJ2-2; the D gene is possibly TRBD2 (6 bases). CDR1 is WNHNN and CDR2 is SYGVQD in the germline V gene (reference sequence). Trimming cost V 0 bases and J 2 bases, with 10 bases left between them. This CDR3 has 16 residues. The CDR3 spells CASSESRGLNTGELFF. The CDR3 DNA follows: TGCGCCAGCAGTGAGTCCCGGGGACTTAACACCGGGGAGCTGTTTTTT.

The chain employs TRBV5-8 and TRBJ2-1; 8 bases fit TRBD1. The CDR3 is 16 amino acids. Germline V lookup: CDR1 SGHTS, CDR2 YDEGEE. The ends lost 0 bases at V and 0 bases at J; junction bases unmatched: 2. The CDR3 protein is CASSLGTGISYNEQFF. The CDR3 DNA follows: TGTGCCAGCAGCTTGGGGACAGGGATCTCCTACAATGAGCAGTTCTTC.

The V gene is TRBV6-6, the J gene TRBJ2-3; 8 bases agree with TRBD2. Germline loops: CDR1 MNHNY, CDR2 SVGAGI (reference sequence). The CDR3 has 13 amino acids. Unmatched junction bases numbered 5, after V lost 6 bases and J lost 6 bases. The CDR3 protein is CASREREWDTQYF. The CDR3 nucleotides are TGTGCCAGCAGGGAGCGGGAGTGGGATACGCAGTATTTT.

The gene calls are TRBV3-1 (or the pseudogene TRBV3-2) and TRBJ1-3; unclear D gene. Germline loops: CDR1 LGHDT, CDR2 YNNKEL (reference sequence). The length of the CDR3 is 16 residues. V lost 2 bases to trimming and J lost 0 bases, with 11 bases between them. CDR3 residues: CASSQQVQTSGNTIYF. The CDR3 nucleotides read TGTGCCAGCAGCCAACAAGTACAAACCTCTGGAAACACCATATATTTT.

This chain joins TRBV6-1 and TRBJ1-4; D gene ambiguous. Germline loops: CDR1 MNHNS, CDR2 SASEGT. The length of the CDR3 is 15 residues. With 2 bases removed from V and 5 bases from J, the gap between germline ends came to 12 bases. CDR3 DNA: TGTGCCAGCAGTGAATTCACATCTCCAAATGAAAAACTGTTTTTT. It translates to CASSEFTSPNEKLFF.

This clone came up once. The chain couples TRBV28 to TRBJ1-1; no reliable D call. The germline V and J ends were trimmed by 0 bases and 0 bases, with 8 bases remaining between them. Germline V gene sequence: CDR1 MDHEN, CDR2 SYDVKM. CDR3 length: 15 amino acids. CDR3 sequence: CASSLWGSLNTEAFF. In DNA form, the CDR3 reads TGTGCCAGCAGTTTATGGGGCAGCTTGAACACTGAAGCTTTCTTT. Full variable domain (remainder filled in from reference TRBV28 and TRBJ1-1): DVKVTQSSRYLVKRTGEKVFLECVQDMDHENMFWYRQDPGLGLRLIYFSYDVKMKEKGDIPEGYSVSREKKERFSLILESASTNQTSMYLCASSLWGSLNTEAFFGQGTRLTVV.

This chain joins TRBV28 and TRBJ2-7, with TRBD1 matching over 7 bases. Trimming removed 6 bases from V and 4 bases from J; junction bases left unmatched: 6. CDR1 MDHEN and CDR2 SYDVKM come from the germline V gene. CDR3 length equals 13 residues. CDR3 region: CASRYRDRYEQYF. The CDR3 coding sequence is TGTGCCAGCAGGTACCGGGACAGATACGAGCAGTACTTC.

The J gene is TRBJ1-5, the V gene TRBV12-3 or TRBV12-4, with a weak D call TRBD1 (5 bases). The CDR3 has 13 residues. Trimming took 6 bases from V and 1 from J, leaving 7 bases between them. The DNA of the CDR3 is TGTGCCAGCAGACAGGACAGCAATCAGCCCCAGCATTTT. It specifies CASRQDSNQPQHF.

V usage is TRBV7-9 and J usage is TRBJ2-1, with TRBD2 matching over 10 bases. Germline assignment: CDR1 SEHNR and CDR2 FQNEAQ (reference sequence). The CDR3 totals 16 residues. V was pared by 2 bases and J by 8 bases, with 9 bases of the junction left unmatched. The CDR3 here is CASSLRFSGGADEQFF. DNA for the CDR3: TGTGCCAGCAGCTTAAGGTTCAGCGGGGGGGCGGATGAGCAGTTCTTC.

V is TRBV13 and J is TRBJ1-6, with D perhaps matching TRBD1 (5 bases). The CDR3 contains 15 residues. Germline-derived CDR1 and CDR2 are PRHDT and FYEKMQ (reference sequence). Trimming left V 3 bases short and J 4 bases short, with 10 bases between. CDR3 protein: CASSLTEVYNSPLHF. The DNA of the CDR3 is TGTGCCAGCAGCTTGACAGAGGTTTATAATTCACCCCTCCACTTT.

The chain links TRBV3-1 (or the pseudogene TRBV3-2) to TRBJ1-1; D is possibly TRBD1 (6 bases). This CDR3 has 15 residues. Between the trimmed V and J ends, which lost 2 bases and 4 bases, there was a span of 14 bases. CDR1 and CDR2 (germline): LGHDT, YNNKEL (reference sequence). The CDR3 protein is CASSQRRGVGTEAFF. CDR3 bases: TGTGCCAGCAGCCAACGCAGGGGAGTAGGCACTGAAGCTTTCTTT.

The chain recombines TRBV3-1 (or the pseudogene TRBV3-2) with TRBJ1-4; unclear D gene. The CDR3 loop spans 15 amino acids. The V and J ends lost 5 bases and 0 bases respectively, with 10 bases between them. Looked up from germline, CDR1 is LGHDT and CDR2 is YNNKEL (reference sequence). CDR3 nucleotides: TGTGCCAGCAGCAGGACTTGGGCAACTAATGAAAAACTGTTTTTT. Translation gives CASSRTWATNEKLFF.

The chain is built from TRBV7-9 and TRBJ2-1; 13 bases agree with TRBD2. V trimming: 5 bases; J trimming: 9 bases; junction bases outside the gene matches: 7. This CDR3 is 15 amino acids long. Germline-derived CDR1 and CDR2 are SEHNR and FQNEAQ (reference sequence). CDR3 residues: CASSRTGTSGVEQFF. DNA for the CDR3: TGTGCCAGCAGCCGAACCGGGACTAGCGGGGTTGAGCAGTTCTTC.

The chain combines TRBV7-2 with TRBJ2-2, with a tentative D call TRBD1 (5 bases). V lost 5 bases and J lost 1, with 14 bases in between. The CDR3 is made up of 16 amino acids. Germline loops: CDR1 SGHTA, CDR2 FQGNSA. CDR3 sequence reads: CASSLRQPWNTGELFF. CDR3 bases: TGTGCCAGCAGCCTGAGACAGCCGTGGAACACCGGGGAGCTGTTTTTT.